This T cell receptor beta chain appears in the sequencing data of a study of sequential checkpoint blockade in melanoma. Study information: Both treatment sequences were followed by maintenance nivolumab.

This table comes from immunoSEQ multiplex PCR, and its TCRdb copy is limited to in-frame clones, with some not included. The table has over 10,000 clones, approximately 82% seen once. This clone is large within its sample. Treatment: randomized to nivolumab then ipilimumab (arm A) or the reverse (arm B). V was clipped by 1 base and J by 8 bases; unmatched bases: 11. This CDR3 contains 17 residues. The germline CDR1 and CDR2 sequences are WNHNN and SYGVQD (reference sequence). This specimen was CD8+ T cells sorted from blood (inferred from file names), taken from a patient given nivolumab and ipilimumab in sequence. This receptor was identified in a human donor with melanoma. The chain has TRBV10-1 and TRBJ2-1, with TRBD2 matching over 10 bases. The CDR3 sequence: CASSELASGGGADEQFF. As DNA, the CDR3 is TGCGCCAGCAGTGAGTTGGCTAGCGGGGGTGGAGCGGATGAGCAGTTCTTC.